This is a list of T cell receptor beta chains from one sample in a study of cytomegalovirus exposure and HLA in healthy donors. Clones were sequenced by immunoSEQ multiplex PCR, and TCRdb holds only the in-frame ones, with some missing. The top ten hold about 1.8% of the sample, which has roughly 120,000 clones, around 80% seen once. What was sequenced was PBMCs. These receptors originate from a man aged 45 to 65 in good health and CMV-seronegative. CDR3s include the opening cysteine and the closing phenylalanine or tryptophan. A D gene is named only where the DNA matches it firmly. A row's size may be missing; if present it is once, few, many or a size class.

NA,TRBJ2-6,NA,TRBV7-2,CASTRNSGANVLTF,TGTGCCAGCACCAGAAACTCTGGGGCCAACGTCCTGACTTTC
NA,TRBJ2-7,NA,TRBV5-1,CASSLGDTIYEQYF,TGCGCCAGCAGCTTAGGGGACACAATCTACGAGCAGTACTTC
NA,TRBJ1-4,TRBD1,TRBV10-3,CAISPQGAHEKLFF,TGTGCCATCAGTCCACAGGGGGCTCATGAAAAACTGTTTTTT
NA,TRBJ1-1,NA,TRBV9,CASSVAQDTEAFF,TGTGCCAGCAGCGTAGCTCAGGACACTGAAGCTTTCTTT
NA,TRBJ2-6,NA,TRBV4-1,CASSQAATIAGANVLTF,TGCGCCAGCAGCCAAGCGGCCACTATCGCCGGGGCCAACGTCCTGACTTTC
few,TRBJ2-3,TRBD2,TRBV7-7,CASSLGLGGSTDTQYF,TGTGCCAGCAGCTTAGGATTGGGGGGGAGCACAGATACGCAGTATTTT
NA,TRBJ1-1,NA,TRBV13,CASSYTGGEAFF,TGTGCCAGCAGCTACACGGGGGGTGAAGCTTTCTTT
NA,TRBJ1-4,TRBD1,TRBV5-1,CASSLGTGGSNEKLFF,TGCGCCAGCAGCTTGGGAACAGGGGGCTCTAATGAAAAACTGTTTTTT
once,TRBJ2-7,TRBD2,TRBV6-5,CASSISGGAFEQYF,TGTGCCAGCAGCATTAGCGGGGGGGCCTTCGAGCAGTACTTC
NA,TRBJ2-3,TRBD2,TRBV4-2,CASSPIIAGAADTQYF,TGTGCCAGCAGCCCCATCATAGCGGGGGCCGCGGATACGCAGTATTTT
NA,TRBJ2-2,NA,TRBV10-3,CAISESGAFQNTGELFF,TGTGCCATCAGTGAGTCCGGTGCCTTCCAGAACACCGGGGAGCTGTTTTTT
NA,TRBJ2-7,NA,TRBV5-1,CASSLSLRGQSSYEQYF,TGCGCCAGCAGCCTCTCGTTGAGAGGGCAGAGCTCCTACGAGCAGTACTTC
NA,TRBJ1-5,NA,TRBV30,CAWTRNSNQPQHF,TGTGCCTGGACCAGAAATAGCAATCAGCCCCAGCATTTT
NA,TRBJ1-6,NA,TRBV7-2,CASSLGSSGSPLHF,TGTGCCAGCAGCTTAGGGTCCAGCGGTTCACCCCTCCACTTT
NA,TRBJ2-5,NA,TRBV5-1,CASSFLAAEETQYF,TGCGCCAGCAGCTTTTTGGCGGCAGAGGAGACCCAGTACTTC
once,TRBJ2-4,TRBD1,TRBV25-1,CASSGNRGAKNIQYF,TGTGCCAGCAGTGGAAACAGGGGAGCCAAAAACATTCAGTACTTC
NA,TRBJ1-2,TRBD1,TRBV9,CASSVYGTGYGYTF,TGTGCCAGCAGCGTATATGGGACAGGGTATGGCTACACCTTC
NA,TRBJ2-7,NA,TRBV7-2,CASSSGARAYEQYF,TGTGCCAGCAGCTCAGGCGCCAGGGCCTACGAGCAGTACTTC
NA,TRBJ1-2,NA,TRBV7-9,CASSPQRQTANYGYTF,TGTGCCAGCAGCCCTCAAAGACAGACAGCAAACTATGGCTACACCTTC
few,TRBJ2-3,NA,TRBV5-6,CASSIRDWSTDTQYF,TGTGCCAGCAGCATCCGGGACTGGAGCACAGATACGCAGTATTTT
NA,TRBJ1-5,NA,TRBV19,CASSISTEQPQHF,TGTGCCAGTAGTATCTCTACGGAGCAGCCCCAGCATTTT
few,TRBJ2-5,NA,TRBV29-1,CSASGTLEETQYF,TGCAGCGCTTCCGGGACTCTCGAAGAGACCCAGTACTTC
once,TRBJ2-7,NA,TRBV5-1,CASSLGGDSVERDHF,TGCGCCAGCAGCTTGGGGGGGGACTCCGTCGAAAGGGACCACTTC
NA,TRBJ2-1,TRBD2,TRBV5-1,CASSLGGLVVGEQFF,TGCGCCAGCAGCTTGGGTGGACTAGTAGTCGGTGAGCAGTTCTTC
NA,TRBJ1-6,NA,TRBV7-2,CASSSGGSPLHF,TGTGCCAGCAGCTCAGGTGGATCACCCCTCCACTTT
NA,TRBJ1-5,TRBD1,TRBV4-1,CASTPGQGGQPQHF,TGCGCCAGCACGCCGGGACAGGGAGGTCAGCCCCAGCATTTT
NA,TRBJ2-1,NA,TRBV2,CASTQSGLPFQNNEQFF,TGTGCCAGCACCCAATCGGGACTTCCTTTCCAAAACAATGAGCAGTTCTTC
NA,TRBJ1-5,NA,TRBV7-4,CASSSRDSPHPLHSNQPQHF,TGTGCCAGCAGCTCCCGGGACTCCCCACACCCTCTCCATAGCAATCAGCCCCAGCATTTT
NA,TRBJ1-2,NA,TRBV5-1,CASGTGNYGYTF,TGCGCCAGCGGCACCGGGAACTATGGCTACACCTTC